Given below is one T cell receptor beta chain in context. This sample is drawn from a study of T cell changes during pregnancy in multiple sclerosis. Trimming took 6 bases from V and 10 from J, leaving 12 bases between them. This CDR3 is 12 amino acids long. The germline V gene encodes CDR1 WNHNN and CDR2 SYGVQD (reference sequence). TCRdb's table, derived via immunoSEQ multiplex PCR, lists solely in-frame clones and lacks some. The table shows 40,000 to 45,000 clones, with 89% occurring only once. The sequence was collected from a female donor with multiple sclerosis, enrolled in a pregnancy study. The source material was CD4+ T cells from peripheral blood mononuclear cells, sampled in the first trimester of pregnancy. The chain recombines TRBV10-1 with TRBJ2-2, with D possibly TRBD1 on 6 matching bases. The CDR3 DNA follows: TGCGCCAGCAGGGAACAGGGTAAGGAGCTGTTTTTT. Protein sequence: CASREQGKELFF.